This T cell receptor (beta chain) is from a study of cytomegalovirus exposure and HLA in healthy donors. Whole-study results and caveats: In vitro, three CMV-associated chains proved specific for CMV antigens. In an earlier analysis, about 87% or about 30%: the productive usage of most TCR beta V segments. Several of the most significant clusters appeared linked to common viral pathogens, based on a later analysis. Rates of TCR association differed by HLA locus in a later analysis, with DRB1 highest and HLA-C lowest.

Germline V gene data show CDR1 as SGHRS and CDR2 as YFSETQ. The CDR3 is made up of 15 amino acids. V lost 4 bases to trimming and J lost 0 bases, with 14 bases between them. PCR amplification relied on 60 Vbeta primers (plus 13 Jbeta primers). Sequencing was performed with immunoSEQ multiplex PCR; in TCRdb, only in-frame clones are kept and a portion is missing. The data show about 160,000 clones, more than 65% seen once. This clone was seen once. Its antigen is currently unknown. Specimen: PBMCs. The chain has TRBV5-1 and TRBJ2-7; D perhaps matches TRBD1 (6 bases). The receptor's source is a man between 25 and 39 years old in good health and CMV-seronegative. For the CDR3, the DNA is TGCGCCAGCAGCCCCGATGCAGGGGACTCCTACGAGCAGTACTTC. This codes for CASSPDAGDSYEQYF.